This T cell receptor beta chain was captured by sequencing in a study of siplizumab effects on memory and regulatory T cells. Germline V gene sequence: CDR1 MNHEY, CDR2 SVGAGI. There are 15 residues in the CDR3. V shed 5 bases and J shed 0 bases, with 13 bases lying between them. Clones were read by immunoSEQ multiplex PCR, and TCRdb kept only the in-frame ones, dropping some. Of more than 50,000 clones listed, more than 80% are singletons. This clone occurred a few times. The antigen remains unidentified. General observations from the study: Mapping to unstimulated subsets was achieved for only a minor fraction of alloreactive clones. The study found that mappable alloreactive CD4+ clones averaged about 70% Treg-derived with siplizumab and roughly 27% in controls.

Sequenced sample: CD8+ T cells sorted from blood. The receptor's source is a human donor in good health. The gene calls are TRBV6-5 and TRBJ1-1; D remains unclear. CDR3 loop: CASSPQIPMNTEAFF. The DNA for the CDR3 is TGTGCCAGCAGTCCCCAGATCCCCATGAACACTGAAGCTTTCTTT.